This T cell receptor (beta chain) stems from a study of T cells in localized non-small cell lung cancer. Sequenced by immunoSEQ multiplex PCR; TCRdb stores in-frame clones only, minus some. The sample yields approximately 76,000 clones, more than 75% seen once. The germline V gene encodes CDR1 GTSNPN and CDR2 SVGIG (reference sequence). The germline V and J ends were trimmed by 2 bases and 0 bases, with 7 bases remaining between them. This CDR3 has 13 amino acids. The rearrangement links TRBV30 to TRBJ1-1; no reliable D call. The receptor comes from a female donor of 60 years or more with stage I lung adenocarcinoma. This material consisted of peripheral blood, taken before any cancer treatment. CDR3 sequence: CAWSPTMNTEAFF. In DNA, the CDR3 is TGTGCCTGGAGTCCTACAATGAACACTGAAGCTTTCTTT.